Listed below are T cell receptor beta chains from one sample, sequenced in a study of PD-1 blockade in mismatch repair-deficient tumors. The method was immunoSEQ multiplex PCR; TCRdb's version includes in-frame clones alone and lacks a portion of them. The sample carries roughly 14,000 clones, more than 75% recorded once. Antigens for these TCRs are unknown. This specimen consisted of cells cultured in vitro, obtained from a patient treated with pembrolizumab. Receptors originate from an adult with mismatch repair-deficient cancer. Both conserved end residues are trimmed from each CDR3. D genes are given only for firm matches. A row's size may be missing; if present it is once, few, many or a size class.

d_call	clone_size	v_call	j_call	cdr3_aa
.	.	TRBV5-1	TRBJ2-5	ASSPGGLGETQY
.	.	TRBV27	.	ASSLSGRTGAEQY
.	.	TRBV6-5	TRBJ1-1	ASTPPTGSTEAF
.	.	TRBV19	TRBJ2-3	ASSIGQATSTDTQY
.	.	TRBV28	TRBJ1-2	ASSFPDSIYGYT
TRBD2	few	TRBV9	TRBJ2-1	ASTLAGDSYNEQF
.	.	TRBV9	TRBJ2-2	ASSDVGTGELF
TRBD2	.	TRBV7-6	TRBJ2-7	AAGGMGSYEQY
TRBD2	few	TRBV7-7	TRBJ2-1	ASSVLAGSEVNEQF
.	.	TRBV5-1	TRBJ2-6	ASSLVISGANVLT
.	.	TRBV21-1	TRBJ2-2	ASSKGFRGPKTGELF
TRBD2	.	TRBV4-1	TRBJ2-2	ASSQTSGNTGELF
.	.	TRBV27	TRBJ2-2	ASSFGAAGELF
.	once	TRBV12-2	TRBJ1-1	ASRLGGTGPVEAF
TRBD2	.	TRBV15	TRBJ2-1	ATSRDPASGAYNEQF
TRBD2	few	TRBV9	TRBJ2-7	ASSVGASGGEQY
TRBD2	few	TRBV5-1	TRBJ2-7	ASSLRLAGLYEQY
TRBD1	.	TRBV18	TRBJ2-2	ASSRDSLNTGELF
.	.	TRBV5-1	TRBJ2-1	ASSPRSDLYNEQF
TRBD2	once	TRBV7-6	TRBJ2-2	ASSPGAGTSGRAKSGELF
.	.	TRBV28	TRBJ1-5	ASSVGGGNNQPQH
.	.	TRBV25-1	TRBJ2-7	ASSPLGNTYEQY
.	.	TRBV9	TRBJ2-1	ASSVGGTYNEQF
.	once	TRBV30	TRBJ1-5	AWSVGSNQPQH
.	.	TRBV7-9	TRBJ2-1	ASSPTPGTLNNEQF
TRBD1	.	TRBV28	TRBJ1-2	ASSHRGFGYGYT
.	.	TRBV28	TRBJ2-5	ASSGYREYQETQY
.	.	TRBV11-3	TRBJ1-1	ASSLGRAGYYTEAF
.	.	TRBV6-1	TRBJ2-7	ASSEHSPYEQY
.	.	TRBV9	TRBJ2-3	ASSVGGSGDTQY
TRBD1	.	TRBV5-1	TRBJ1-1	ASSWDPDRGFTEAF
TRBD1	.	TRBV10-1	TRBJ2-1	ASVDRGDENEQF